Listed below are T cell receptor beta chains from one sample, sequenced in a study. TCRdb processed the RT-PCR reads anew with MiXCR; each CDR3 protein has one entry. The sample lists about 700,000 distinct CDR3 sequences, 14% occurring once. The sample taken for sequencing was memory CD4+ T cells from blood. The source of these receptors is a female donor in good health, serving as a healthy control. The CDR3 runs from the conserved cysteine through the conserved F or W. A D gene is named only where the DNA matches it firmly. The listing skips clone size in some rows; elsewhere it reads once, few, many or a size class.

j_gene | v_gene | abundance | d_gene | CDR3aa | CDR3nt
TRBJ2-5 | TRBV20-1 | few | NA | CSAKAFQETQYF | TGCAGTGCTAAGGCATTTCAAGAGACCCAGTACTTC
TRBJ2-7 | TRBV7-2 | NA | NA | CASSFRSGYEQYF | TGTGCCAGCAGCTTCAGATCCGGCTACGAGCAGTACTTC
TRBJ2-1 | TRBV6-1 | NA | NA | CASAGRLHNNEQFF | TGTGCCAGCGCGGGGCGCTTACACAACAATGAGCAGTTCTTC
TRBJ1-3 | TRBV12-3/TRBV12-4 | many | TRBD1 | CASSLPIGQGPSSGNTIYF | TGTGCCAGCAGCTTACCAATTGGACAGGGGCCCAGCTCTGGAAACACCATATATTTT
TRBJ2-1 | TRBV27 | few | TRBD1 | CASSMSGTDNEQFF | TGTGCCAGCAGCATGTCCGGGACAGACAATGAGCAGTTCTTC
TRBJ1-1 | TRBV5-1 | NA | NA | CASSYIDTNTEAFF | TGCGCCAGCAGCTACATAGACACGAACACTGAAGCTTTCTTT
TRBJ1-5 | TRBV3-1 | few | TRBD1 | CASSPNRGTGVNQPQHF | TGTGCCAGCAGCCCAAATAGAGGGACAGGGGTCAATCAGCCCCAGCATTTT
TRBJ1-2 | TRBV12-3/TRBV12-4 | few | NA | CASSFAANYGYTF | TGTGCCAGCAGTTTCGCGGCGAACTATGGCTACACCTTC
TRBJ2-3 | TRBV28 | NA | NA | CASSFSGGNTDTQYF | TGTGCCAGCAGTTTCTCCGGAGGTAACACAGATACGCAGTATTTT
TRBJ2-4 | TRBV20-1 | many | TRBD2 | CSARTSGRNIQYF | TGCAGTGCTAGAACTAGCGGTAGAAACATTCAGTACTTC
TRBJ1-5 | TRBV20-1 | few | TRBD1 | CSARKDRALNQPQHF | TGCAGTGCTAGAAAAGACAGGGCCCTCAATCAGCCCCAGCATTTT
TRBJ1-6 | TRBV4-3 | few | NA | CASSQESVRVNNSPLHF | TGCGCCAGCAGCCAAGAGAGTGTGAGGGTTAATAATTCACCCCTCCACTTT
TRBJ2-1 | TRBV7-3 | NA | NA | CASSLMVAGWGNEQFF | TGTGCCAGCAGCTTAATGGTGGCAGGGTGGGGCAATGAGCAGTTCTTC
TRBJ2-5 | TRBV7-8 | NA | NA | CAGSLALGDTQYF | TGTGCCGGCAGCTTAGCGTTAGGGGATACCCAGTACTTC
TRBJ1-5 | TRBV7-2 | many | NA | CASSLEPPGYLNQPQHF | TGTGCCAGCAGCTTAGAGCCCCCAGGTTACTTGAATCAGCCCCAGCATTTT
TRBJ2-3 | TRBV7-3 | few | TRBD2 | CASSFGLAGVDTQYF | TGTGCCAGCAGCTTTGGTTTAGCGGGAGTTGATACGCAGTATTTT
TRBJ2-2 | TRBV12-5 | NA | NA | CASGLVHPGLGSGELFF | TGTGCTAGTGGTTTGGTACACCCAGGGCTGGGATCCGGGGAGCTGTTTTTT
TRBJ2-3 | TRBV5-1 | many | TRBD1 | CASSLAGTGATDTQYF | TGTGCCAGCAGCTTAGCCGGGACAGGGGCGACGGATACGCAGTATTTT
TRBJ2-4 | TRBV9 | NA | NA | CASSVANRADIQYF | TGTGCCAGCAGCGTAGCTAACAGGGCGGACATTCAGTACTTC
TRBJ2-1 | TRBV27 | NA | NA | CASSSRLGDNEQFF | TGTGCCAGCAGCTCTCGGTTAGGGGACAATGAGCAGTTCTTC
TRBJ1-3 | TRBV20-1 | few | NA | CSARVRGFSGNTIYF | TGCAGTGCTAGAGTTCGAGGTTTCTCTGGAAACACCATATATTTT